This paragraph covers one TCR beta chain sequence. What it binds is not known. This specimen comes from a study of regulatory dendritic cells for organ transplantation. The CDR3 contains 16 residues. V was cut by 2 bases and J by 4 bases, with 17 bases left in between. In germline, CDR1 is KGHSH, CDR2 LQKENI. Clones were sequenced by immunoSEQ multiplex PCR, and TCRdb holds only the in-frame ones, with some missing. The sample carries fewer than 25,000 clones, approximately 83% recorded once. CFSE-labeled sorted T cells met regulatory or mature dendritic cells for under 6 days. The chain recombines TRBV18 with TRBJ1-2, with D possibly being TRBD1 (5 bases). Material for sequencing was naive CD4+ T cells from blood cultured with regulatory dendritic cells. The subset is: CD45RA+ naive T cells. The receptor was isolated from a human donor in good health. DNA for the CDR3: TGTGCCAGCTCACCAAAGGCCGTGGAAAGGGGCTATGGCTACACCTTC. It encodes CASSPKAVERGYGYTF.